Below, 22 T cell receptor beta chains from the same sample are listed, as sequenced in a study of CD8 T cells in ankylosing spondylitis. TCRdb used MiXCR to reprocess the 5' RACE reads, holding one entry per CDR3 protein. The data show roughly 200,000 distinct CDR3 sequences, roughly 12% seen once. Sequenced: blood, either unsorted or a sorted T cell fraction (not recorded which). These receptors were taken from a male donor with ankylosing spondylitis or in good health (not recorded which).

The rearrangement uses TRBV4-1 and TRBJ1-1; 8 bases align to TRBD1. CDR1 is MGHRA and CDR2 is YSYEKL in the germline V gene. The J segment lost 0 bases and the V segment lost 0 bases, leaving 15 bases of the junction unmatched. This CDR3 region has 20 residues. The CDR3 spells CASSQDSLRPRGPLNTEAFF. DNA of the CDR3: TGCGCCAGCAGCCAAGATTCCCTTCGCCCCAGGGGGCCCCTGAACACTGAAGCTTTCTTT.

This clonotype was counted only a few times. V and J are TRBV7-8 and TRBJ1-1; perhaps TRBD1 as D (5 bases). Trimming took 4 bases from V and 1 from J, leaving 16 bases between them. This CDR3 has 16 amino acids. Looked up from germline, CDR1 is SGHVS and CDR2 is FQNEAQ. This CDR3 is CASSSLDIRANTEAFF. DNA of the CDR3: TGTGCCAGCAGCTCGCTGGACATCCGGGCGAACACTGAAGCTTTCTTT.

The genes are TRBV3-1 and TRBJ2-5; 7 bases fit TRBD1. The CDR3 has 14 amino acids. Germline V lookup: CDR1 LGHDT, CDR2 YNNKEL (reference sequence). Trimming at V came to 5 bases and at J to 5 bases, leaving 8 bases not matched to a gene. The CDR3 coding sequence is TGTGCCAGCAGCGTTACAGGGGAGAGCGAGACCCAGTACTTC. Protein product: CASSVTGESETQYF.

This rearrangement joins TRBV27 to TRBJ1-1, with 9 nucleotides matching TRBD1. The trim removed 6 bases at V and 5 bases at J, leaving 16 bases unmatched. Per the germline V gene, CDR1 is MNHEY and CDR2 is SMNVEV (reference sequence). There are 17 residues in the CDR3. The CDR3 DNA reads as TGTGCCAGCAGCCAACTCACAGGGGGCTTGGGTGGAACTGAAGCTTTCTTT. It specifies CASSQLTGGLGGTEAFF.

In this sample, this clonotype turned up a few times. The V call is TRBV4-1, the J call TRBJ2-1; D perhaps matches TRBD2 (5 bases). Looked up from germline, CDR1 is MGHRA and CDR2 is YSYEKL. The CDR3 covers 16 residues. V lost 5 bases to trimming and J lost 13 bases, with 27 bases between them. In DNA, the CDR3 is TGCGCCAGCAGCGGGCCTCCGGGCCGCCAATTTGAGGGCCAGTTCTTC. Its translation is CASSGPPGRQFEGQFF.

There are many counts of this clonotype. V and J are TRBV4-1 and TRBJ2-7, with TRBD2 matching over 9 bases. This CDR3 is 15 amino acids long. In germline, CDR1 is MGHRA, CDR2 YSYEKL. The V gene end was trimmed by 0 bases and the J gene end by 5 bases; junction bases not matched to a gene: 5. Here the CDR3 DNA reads TGCGCCAGCAGCCAAGAGGTTAGCGGGGGAGACGAGCAGTACTTC. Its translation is CASSQEVSGGDEQYF.

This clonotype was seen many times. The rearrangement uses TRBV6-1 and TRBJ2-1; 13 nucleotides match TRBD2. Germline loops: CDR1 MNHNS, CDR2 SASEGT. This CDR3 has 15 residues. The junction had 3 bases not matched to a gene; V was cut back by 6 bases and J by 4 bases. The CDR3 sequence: CASSTGLAGYNEQFF. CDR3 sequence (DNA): TGTGCCAGCAGCACGGGACTAGCGGGGTACAATGAGCAGTTCTTC.

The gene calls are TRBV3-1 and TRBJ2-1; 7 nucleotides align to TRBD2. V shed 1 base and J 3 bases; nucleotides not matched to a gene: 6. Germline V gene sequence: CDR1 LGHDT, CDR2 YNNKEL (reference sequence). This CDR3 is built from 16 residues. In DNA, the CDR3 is TGTGCCAGCAGCCAAGGGAGTAGCGGGTACTACAATGAGCAGTTCTTC. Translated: CASSQGSSGYYNEQFF.

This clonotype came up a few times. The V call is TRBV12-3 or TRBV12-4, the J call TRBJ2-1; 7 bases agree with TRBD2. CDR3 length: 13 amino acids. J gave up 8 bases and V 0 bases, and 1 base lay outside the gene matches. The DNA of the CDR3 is TGTGCCAGCAGTTTAGCGGGGAGGGATGAGCAGTTCTTC. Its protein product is CASSLAGRDEQFF.

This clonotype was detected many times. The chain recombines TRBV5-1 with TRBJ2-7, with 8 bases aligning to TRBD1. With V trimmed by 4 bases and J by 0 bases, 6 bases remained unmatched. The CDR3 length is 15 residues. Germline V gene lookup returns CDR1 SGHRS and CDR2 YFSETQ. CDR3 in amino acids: CASSEGQAISYEQYF. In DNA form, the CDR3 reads TGCGCCAGCAGCGAGGGACAGGCGATCTCCTACGAGCAGTACTTC. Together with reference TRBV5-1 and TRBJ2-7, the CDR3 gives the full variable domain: KAGVTQTPRYLIKTRGQQVTLSCSPISGHRSVSWYQQTPGQGLQFLFEYFSETQRNKGNFPGRFSGRQFSNSRSEMNVSTLELGDSALYLCASSEGQAISYEQYFGPGTRLTVT.

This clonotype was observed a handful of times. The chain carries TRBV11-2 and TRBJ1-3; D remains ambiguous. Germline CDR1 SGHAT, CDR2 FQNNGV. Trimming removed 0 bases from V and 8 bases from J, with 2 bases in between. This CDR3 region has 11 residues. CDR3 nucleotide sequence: TGTGCCAGCAGCTTAGAATACACCATATATTTT. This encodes CASSLEYTIYF.

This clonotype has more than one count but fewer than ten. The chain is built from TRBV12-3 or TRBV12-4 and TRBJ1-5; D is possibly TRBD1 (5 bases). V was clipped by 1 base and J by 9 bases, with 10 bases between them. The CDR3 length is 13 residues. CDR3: CASSLGQPRPQHF. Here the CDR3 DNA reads TGTGCCAGCAGTTTAGGACAGCCACGGCCCCAGCATTTT.

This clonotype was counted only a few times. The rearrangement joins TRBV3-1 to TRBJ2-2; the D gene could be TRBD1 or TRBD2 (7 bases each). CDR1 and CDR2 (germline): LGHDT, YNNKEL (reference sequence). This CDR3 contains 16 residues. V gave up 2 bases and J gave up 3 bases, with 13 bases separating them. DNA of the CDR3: TGTGCCAGCAGCCAACCCAGGGGGAGGGACACCGGGGAGCTGTTTTTT. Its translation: CASSQPRGRDTGELFF. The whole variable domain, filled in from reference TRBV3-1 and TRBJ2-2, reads DTAVSQTPKYLVTQMGNDKSIKCEQNLGHDTMYWYKQDSKKFLKIMFSYNNKELIINETVPNRFSPKSPDKAHLNLHINSLELGDSAVYFCASSQPRGRDTGELFFGEGSRLTVL.

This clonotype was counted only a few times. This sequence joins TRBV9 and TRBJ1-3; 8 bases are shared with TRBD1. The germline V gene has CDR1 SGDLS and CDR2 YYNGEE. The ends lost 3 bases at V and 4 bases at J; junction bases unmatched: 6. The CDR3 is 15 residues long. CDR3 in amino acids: CASSDPGGGGNTIYF. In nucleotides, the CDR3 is TGTGCCAGCAGCGATCCAGGGGGCGGCGGAAACACCATATATTTT.

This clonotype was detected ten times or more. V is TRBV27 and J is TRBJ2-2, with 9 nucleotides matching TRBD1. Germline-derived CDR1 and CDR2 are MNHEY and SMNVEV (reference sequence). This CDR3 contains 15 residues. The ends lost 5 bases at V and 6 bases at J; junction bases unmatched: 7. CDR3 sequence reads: CASSPGDREAGELFF. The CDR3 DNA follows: TGTGCCAGCAGTCCCGGGGACAGGGAAGCCGGGGAGCTGTTTTTT.

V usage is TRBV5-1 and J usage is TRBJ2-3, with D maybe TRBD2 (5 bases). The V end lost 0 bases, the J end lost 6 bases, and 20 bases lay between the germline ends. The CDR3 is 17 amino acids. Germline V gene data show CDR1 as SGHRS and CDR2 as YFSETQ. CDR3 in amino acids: CASSLARYGRERDTQYF. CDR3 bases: TGCGCCAGCAGCTTGGCCCGCTATGGACGTGAGCGGGATACGCAGTATTTT.

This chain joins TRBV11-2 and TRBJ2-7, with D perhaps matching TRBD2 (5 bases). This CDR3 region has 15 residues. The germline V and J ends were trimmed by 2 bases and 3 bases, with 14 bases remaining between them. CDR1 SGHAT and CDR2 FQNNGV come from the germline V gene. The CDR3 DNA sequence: TGTGCCAGCAGCTTACCTACGGACTTCTTCTACGAGCAGTACTTC. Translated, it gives CASSLPTDFFYEQYF.

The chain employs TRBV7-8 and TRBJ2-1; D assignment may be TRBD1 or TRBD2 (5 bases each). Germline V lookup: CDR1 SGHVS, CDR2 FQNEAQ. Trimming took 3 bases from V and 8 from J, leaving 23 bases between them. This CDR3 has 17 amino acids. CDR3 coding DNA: TGTGCCAGCAGCTTCTTAAGGTGGCTAGCCCCGGGGCATGAGCAGTTCTTC. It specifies CASSFLRWLAPGHEQFF.

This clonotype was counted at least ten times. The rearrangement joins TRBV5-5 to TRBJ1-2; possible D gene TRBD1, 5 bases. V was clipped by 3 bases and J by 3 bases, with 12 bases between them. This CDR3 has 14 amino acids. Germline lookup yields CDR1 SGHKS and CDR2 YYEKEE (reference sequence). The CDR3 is CASSSEQEYYGYTF. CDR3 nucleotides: TGTGCCAGCAGCTCTGAACAGGAGTACTATGGCTACACCTTC.

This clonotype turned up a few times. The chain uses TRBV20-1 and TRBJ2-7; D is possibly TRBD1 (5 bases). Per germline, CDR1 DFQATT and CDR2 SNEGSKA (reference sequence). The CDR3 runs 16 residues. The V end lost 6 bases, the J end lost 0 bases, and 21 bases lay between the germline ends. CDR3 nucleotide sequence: TGCAGTGCCCTAAGCCCCCCTGACAGTCCCTCCTACGAGCAGTACTTC. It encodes CSALSPPDSPSYEQYF.

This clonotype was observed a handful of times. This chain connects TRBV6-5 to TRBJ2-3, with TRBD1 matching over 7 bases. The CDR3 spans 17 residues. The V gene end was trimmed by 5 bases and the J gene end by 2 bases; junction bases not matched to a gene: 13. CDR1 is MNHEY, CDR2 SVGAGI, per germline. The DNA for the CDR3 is TGTGCCAGCAGTCACGCAACCGGGACAGCAACCACAGATACGCAGTATTTT. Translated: CASSHATGTATTDTQYF.

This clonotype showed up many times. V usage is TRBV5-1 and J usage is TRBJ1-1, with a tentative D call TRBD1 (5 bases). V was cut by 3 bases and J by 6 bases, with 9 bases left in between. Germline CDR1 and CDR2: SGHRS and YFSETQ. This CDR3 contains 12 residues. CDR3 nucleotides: TGCGCCAGCAGCTCAACAGGAGCTGAAGCTTTCTTT. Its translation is CASSSTGAEAFF.